This T cell receptor (beta chain) was identified during a study of spatial heterogeneity in lung cancer. In this sample, this clonotype turned up many times. Time point of the sample: sample taken at primary tumor resection. Without sorting, whole RNA was sequenced from tumor, nontumor lung or frozen PBMC. TCRdb passed the 5' RACE reads through MiXCR, listing each CDR3 protein once. The sample records 40,000 to 45,000 distinct CDR3 sequences, around 7.1% being singletons. The receptor's source is a female donor with early-stage non-small cell lung cancer. The source material was PBMCs, sampled at surgery.

Here the CDR3 DNA reads TGTGCCAGCAGTGGCCAGACAGCGTACCAAGAGACCCAGTACTTC. This codes for CASSGQTAYQETQYF. V usage is TRBV28 and J usage is TRBJ2-5; perhaps TRBD1 as D (5 bases). V was cut by 5 bases and J by 0 bases, with 13 bases left in between. The germline V gene has CDR1 MDHEN and CDR2 SYDVKM. There are 15 residues in the CDR3.